One sample yielded the 5 T cell receptor beta chains listed below, sequenced in a study of blood T cells in healthy people across ages. A second 7 to 11 cycle PCR used barcoded and J-beta primers. MiXCR, run by TCRdb on the 5' RACE reads, gives a single entry per CDR3 protein. The sample lists 550,000 to 700,000 distinct CDR3 sequences, 27% seen once, with about a fifth in the top ten. The sequenced material came from blood. The receptors here all came from a woman aged 70-85 years in good health.

This chain connects TRBV6-1 to TRBJ1-2; tentative D call: TRBD1 (6 bases). The CDR3 has 18 residues. Germline-derived CDR1 and CDR2 are MNHNS and SASEGT. V lost 2 bases and J 6 bases, leaving 25 bases between the germline ends. CDR3 region: CASSEWGAQKGSRDGYTF. In DNA form, the CDR3 reads TGTGCCAGCAGTGAATGGGGGGCGCAGAAAGGCTCTAGAGATGGCTACACCTTC.

This chain connects TRBV20-1 to TRBJ2-7; 7 nucleotides match TRBD2. From germline, CDR1 is DFQATT and CDR2 SNEGSKA (reference sequence). The CDR3 runs 15 residues. Trimming at V came to 4 bases and at J to 3 bases, leaving 12 bases not matched to a gene. CDR3: CSAMSPGTTRYEQYF. The CDR3 bases are TGCAGTGCTATGAGCCCCGGGACTACCCGCTACGAGCAGTACTTC.

This clonotype has a handful of counts. This sequence joins TRBV2 and TRBJ2-1; D is ambiguous. The CDR3 totals 11 residues. V was clipped by 3 bases and J by 10 bases, with 7 bases between them. CDR1 is SNHLY and CDR2 is FYNNEI in the germline V gene. DNA of the CDR3: TGTGCCAGCAGTGAGGATAGCGAGCAGTTCTTC. Protein sequence: CASSEDSEQFF.

This chain links TRBV7-3 with TRBJ1-2, with TRBD1 matching 8 bases. Germline-derived CDR1 and CDR2 are SGHTA and FQGTGA. The CDR3 loop spans 16 amino acids. With 1 base clipped from V and 8 bases from J, the junction kept 12 bases outside the gene matches. CDR3 region: CASSLMSGGGTYGYTF. In DNA form, the CDR3 reads TGTGCCAGCAGCTTAATGTCAGGGGGCGGAACCTACGGCTACACCTTC.

The chain uses TRBV20-1 and TRBJ2-3; 10 bases are shared with TRBD1. The CDR3 spans 15 residues. CDR1 DFQATT and CDR2 SNEGSKA come from the germline V gene (reference sequence). J lost 2 bases, V lost 4 bases, and 6 bases had no gene match. Here the CDR3 reads CSATGQGGFTDTQYF. The DNA of the CDR3 is TGCAGTGCTACCGGACAGGGGGGATTCACAGATACGCAGTATTTT.